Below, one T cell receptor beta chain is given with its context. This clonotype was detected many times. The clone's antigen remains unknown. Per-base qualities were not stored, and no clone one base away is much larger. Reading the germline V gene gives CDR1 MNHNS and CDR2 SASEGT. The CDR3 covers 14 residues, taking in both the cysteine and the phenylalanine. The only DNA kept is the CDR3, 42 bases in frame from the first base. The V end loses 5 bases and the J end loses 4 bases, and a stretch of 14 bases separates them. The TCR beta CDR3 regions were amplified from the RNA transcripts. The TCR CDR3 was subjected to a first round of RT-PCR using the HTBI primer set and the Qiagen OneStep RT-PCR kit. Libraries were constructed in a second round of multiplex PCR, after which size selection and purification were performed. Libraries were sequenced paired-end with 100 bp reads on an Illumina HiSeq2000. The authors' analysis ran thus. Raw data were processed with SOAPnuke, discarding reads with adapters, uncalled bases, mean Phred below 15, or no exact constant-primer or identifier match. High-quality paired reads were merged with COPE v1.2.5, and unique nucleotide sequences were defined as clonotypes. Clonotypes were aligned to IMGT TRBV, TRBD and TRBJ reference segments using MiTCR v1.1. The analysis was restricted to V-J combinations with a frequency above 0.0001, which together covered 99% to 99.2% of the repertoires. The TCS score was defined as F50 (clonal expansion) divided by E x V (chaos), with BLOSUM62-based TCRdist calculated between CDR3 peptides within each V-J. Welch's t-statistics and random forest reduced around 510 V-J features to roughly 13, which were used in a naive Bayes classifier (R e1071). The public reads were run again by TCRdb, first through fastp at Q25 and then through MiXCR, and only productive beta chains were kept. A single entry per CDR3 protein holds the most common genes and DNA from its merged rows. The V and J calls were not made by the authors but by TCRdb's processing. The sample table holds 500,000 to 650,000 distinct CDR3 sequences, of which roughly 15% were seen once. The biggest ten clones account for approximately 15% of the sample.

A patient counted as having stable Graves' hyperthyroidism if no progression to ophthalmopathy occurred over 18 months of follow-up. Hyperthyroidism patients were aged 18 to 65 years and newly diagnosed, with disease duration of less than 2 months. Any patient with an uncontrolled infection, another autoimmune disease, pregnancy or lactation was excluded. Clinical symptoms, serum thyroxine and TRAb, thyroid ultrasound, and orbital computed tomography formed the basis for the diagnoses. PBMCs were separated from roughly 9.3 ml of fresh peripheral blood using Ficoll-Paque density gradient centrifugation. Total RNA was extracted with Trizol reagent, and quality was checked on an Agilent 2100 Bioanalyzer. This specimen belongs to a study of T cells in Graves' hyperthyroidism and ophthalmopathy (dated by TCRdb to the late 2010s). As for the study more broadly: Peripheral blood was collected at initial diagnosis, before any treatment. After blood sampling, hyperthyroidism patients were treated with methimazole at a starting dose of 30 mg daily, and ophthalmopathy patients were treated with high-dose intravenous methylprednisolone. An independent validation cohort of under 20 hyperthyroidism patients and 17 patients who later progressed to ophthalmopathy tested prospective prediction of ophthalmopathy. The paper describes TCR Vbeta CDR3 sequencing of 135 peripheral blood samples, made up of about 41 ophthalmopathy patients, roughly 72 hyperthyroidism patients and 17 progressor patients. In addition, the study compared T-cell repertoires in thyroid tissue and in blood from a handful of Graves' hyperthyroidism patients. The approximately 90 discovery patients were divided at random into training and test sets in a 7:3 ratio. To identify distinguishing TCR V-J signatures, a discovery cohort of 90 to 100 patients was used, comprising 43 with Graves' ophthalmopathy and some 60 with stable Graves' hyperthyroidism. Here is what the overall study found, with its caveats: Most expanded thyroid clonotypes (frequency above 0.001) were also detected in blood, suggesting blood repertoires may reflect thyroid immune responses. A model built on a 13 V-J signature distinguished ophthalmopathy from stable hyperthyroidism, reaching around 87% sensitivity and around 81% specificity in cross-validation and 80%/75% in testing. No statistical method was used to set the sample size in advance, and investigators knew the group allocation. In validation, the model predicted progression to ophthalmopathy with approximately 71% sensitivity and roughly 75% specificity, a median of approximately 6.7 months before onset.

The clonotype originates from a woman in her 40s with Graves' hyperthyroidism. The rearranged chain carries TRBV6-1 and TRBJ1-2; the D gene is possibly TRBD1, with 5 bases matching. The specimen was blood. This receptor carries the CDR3 CASSSAGGVYGYTF. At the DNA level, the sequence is TGTGCCAGCAGTTCCGCCGGAGGGGTCTATGGCTACACCTTC.